Detailed here is one T cell receptor (beta chain). The target antigen is unknown. At one end, the junction sequence differs from germline, possibly due to a read error. The germline CDR1 and CDR2 sequences are DFQATT and SNEGSKA (reference sequence). The CDR3 consists of 16 residues. TCRdb re-called the multiplex PCR reads with MiXCR, one entry per CDR3 protein. Among about 80,000 distinct CDR3 sequences listed, about 21% were seen once. This sample was included in a study of breast tumors, draining lymph nodes, adjacent tissues. General study points: The data were judged consistent with most tumor T cells coming from lymph node and expanding in tumor. Tumor T cell lymph node origin was a supported hypothesis, not proven. Luminal-like breast cancer showed significantly greater tumor-nontumor repertoire similarity than basal-like breast cancer did. Compared with lymph nodes, tumors were less diverse; compared with nontumor tissue, more.

The lymph nodes were axillary draining lymph nodes from breast cancer patients. The sequenced sample was axillary lymph node tissue. This sequence originates from a female donor with breast cancer. Some clones in this sample may be carry-over from other donors' samples. The chain recombines TRBV20-1 with TRBJ2-3, with TRBD1 matching over 8 bases. The CDR3 is CSARDQGAGGTDTQHF. The CDR3 nucleotides read TGCAGTGCTAGAGATCAGGGGGCCGGGGGCACAGATACGCAGCACTTT.